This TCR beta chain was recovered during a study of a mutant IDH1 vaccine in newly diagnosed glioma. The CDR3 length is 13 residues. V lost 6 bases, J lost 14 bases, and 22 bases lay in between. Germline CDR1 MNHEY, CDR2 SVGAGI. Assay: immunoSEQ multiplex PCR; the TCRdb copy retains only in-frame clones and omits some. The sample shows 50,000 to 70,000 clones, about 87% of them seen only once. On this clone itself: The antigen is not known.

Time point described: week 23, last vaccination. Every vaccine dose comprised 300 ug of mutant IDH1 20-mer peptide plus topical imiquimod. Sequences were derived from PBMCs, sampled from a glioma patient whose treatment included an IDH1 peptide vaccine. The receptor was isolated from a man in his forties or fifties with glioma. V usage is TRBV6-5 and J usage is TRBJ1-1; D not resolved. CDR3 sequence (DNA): TGTGCCAGCAGGATCGCTAGGGCAGTCAGGCCGTTCTTT. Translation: CASRIARAVRPFF.